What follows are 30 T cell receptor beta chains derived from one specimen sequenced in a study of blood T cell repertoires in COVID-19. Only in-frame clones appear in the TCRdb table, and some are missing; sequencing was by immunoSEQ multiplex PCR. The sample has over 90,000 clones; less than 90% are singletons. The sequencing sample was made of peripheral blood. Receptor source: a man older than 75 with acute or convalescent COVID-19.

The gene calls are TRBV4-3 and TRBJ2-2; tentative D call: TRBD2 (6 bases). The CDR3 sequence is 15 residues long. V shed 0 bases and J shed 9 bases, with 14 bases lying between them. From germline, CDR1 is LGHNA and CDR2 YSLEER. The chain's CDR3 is CASSQDSNRERELFF. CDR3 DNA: TGCGCCAGCAGCCAAGACTCCAACCGGGAGCGGGAGCTGTTTTTT.

CDR3 protein: CASSLQGSAEAFF. CDR3 in DNA: TGTGCCAGCAGTTTACAGGGGAGCGCTGAAGCTTTCTTT. The chain recombines TRBV27 with TRBJ1-1, with D possibly being TRBD1 (6 bases). Germline CDR1 is MNHEY and CDR2 is SMNVEV (reference sequence). The CDR3 totals 13 residues. V was cut by 2 bases and J by 6 bases, with 10 bases left in between.

In DNA form, the CDR3 reads TGTGCCACCGGGCAGGGGGTAACAGATACGCAGTATTTT. Translating it yields CATGQGVTDTQYF. The V gene is TRBV24-1, the J gene TRBJ2-3; 7 bases line up with TRBD1. The CDR3 has 13 amino acids. Losses at the gene ends were 9 bases for V and 3 bases for J; bases not matched to a gene: 5. Germline CDR1 KGHDR, CDR2 SFDVKD.

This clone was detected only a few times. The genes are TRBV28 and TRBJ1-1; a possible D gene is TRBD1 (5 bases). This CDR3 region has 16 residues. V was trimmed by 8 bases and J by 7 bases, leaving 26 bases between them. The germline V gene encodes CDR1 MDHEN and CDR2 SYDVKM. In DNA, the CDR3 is TGTGCCAGCCTTAGACTCAGGGTTTCCCTCCGCCTTGAAGCTTTCTTT. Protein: CASLRLRVSLRLEAFF.

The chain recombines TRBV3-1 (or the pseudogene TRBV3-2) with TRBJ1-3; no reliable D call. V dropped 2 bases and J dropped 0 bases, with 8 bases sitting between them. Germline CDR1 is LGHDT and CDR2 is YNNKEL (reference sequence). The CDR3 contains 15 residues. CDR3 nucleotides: TGTGCCAGCAGCCAACAGGTAATCTCTGGAAACACCATATATTTT. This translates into CASSQQVISGNTIYF.

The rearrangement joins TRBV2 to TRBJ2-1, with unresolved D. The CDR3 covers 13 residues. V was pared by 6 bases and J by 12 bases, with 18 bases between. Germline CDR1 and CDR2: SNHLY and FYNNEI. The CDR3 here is CASSRDLPLGQFF. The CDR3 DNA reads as TGTGCCAGCAGCCGCGACTTGCCTCTTGGGCAGTTCTTC.

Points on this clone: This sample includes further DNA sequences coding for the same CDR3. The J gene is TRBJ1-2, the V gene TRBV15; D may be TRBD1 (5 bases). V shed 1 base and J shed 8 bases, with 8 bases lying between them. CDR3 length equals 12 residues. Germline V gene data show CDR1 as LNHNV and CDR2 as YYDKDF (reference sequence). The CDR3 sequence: CATSRGGRGYTF. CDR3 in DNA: TGTGCCACCAGCAGAGGGGGCCGCGGCTACACCTTC.

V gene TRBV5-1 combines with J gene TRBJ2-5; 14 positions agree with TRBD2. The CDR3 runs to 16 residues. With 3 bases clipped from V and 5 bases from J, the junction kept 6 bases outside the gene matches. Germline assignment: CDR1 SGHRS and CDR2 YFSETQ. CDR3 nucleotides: TGCGCCAGCAGCTCTGGACTAGCGGGAGGCCACGAGACCCAGTACTTC. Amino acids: CASSSGLAGGHETQYF. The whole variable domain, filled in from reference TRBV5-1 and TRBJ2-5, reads KAGVTQTPRYLIKTRGQQVTLSCSPISGHRSVSWYQQTPGQGLQFLFEYFSETQRNKGNFPGRFSGRQFSNSRSEMNVSTLELGDSALYLCASSSGLAGGHETQYFGPGTRLLVL.

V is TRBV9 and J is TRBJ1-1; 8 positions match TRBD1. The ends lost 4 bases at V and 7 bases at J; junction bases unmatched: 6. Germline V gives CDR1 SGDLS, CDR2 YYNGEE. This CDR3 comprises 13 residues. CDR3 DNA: TGTGCCAGCAGCACCCGACAGGGGAGTGAAGCTTTCTTT. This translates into CASSTRQGSEAFF.

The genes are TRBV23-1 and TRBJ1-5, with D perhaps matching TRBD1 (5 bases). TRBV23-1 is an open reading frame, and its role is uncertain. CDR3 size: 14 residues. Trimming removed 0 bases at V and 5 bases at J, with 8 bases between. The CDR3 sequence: CASSQSVGHQPQHF. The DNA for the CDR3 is TGCGCCAGCAGTCAATCGGTGGGGCATCAGCCCCAGCATTTT.

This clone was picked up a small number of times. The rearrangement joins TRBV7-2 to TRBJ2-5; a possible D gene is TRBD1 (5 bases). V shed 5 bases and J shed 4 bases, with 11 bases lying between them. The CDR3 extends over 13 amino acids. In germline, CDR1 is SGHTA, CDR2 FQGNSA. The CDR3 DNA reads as TGTGCCAGCAGCATCAGGGTACGAGAGACCCAGTACTTC. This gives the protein CASSIRVRETQYF.

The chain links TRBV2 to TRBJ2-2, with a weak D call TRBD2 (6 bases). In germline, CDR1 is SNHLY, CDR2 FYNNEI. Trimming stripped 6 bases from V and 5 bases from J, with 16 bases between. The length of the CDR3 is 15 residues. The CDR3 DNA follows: TGTGCCAGCAGGCCCCTTACGGGAGCTACCGGGGAGCTGTTTTTT. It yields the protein CASRPLTGATGELFF.

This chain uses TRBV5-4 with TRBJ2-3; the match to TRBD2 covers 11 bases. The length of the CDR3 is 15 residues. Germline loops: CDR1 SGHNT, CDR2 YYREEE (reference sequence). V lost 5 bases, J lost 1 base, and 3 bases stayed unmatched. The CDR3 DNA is TGTGCCAGCAGAGTAGCGGGAGGGCGCACAGATACGCAGTATTTT. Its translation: CASRVAGGRTDTQYF.

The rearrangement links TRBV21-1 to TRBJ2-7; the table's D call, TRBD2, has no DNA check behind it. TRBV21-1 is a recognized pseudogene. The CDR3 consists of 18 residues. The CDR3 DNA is TGTGCCAGCAGCAAAGCGCCAGACCCCGGGACTAAGTCCTACGAGCAGTACTTC. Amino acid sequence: CASSKAPDPGTKSYEQYF.

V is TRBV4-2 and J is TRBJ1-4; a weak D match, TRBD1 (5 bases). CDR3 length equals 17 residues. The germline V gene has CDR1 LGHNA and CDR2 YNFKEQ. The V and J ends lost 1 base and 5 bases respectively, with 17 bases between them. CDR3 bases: TGTGCCAGCAGCCAAGTGACAGCTTCGACCCCCAATGAAAAACTGTTTTTT. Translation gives CASSQVTASTPNEKLFF.

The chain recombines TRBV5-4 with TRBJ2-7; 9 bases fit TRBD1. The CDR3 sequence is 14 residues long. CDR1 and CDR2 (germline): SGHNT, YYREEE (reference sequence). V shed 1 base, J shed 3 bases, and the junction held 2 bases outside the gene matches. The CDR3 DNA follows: TGTGCCAGCAGCTTGCCGGGACAGGGCTACGAGCAGTACTTC. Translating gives CASSLPGQGYEQYF. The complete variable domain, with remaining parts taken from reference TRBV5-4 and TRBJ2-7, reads ETGVTQSPTHLIKTRGQQVTLRCSSQSGHNTVSWYQQALGQGPQFIFQYYREEENGRGNFPPRFSGLQFPNYSSELNVNALELDDSALYLCASSLPGQGYEQYFGPGTRLTVT.

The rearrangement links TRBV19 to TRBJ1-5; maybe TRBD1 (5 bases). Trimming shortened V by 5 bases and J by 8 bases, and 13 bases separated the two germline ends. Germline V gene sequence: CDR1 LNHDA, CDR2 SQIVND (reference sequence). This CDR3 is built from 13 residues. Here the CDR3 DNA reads TGTGCCAGTAGTGGGGACCGGGAGGAGCCCCAGCATTTT. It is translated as CASSGDREEPQHF.

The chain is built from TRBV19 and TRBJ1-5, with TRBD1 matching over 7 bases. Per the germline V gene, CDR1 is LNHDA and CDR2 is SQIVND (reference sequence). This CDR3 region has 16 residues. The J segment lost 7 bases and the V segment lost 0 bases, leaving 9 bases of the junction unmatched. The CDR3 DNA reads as TGTGCCAGTAGTATAGAGTTTTGGCAGGGGGGCCAGCCCCAGCATTTT. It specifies CASSIEFWQGGQPQHF.

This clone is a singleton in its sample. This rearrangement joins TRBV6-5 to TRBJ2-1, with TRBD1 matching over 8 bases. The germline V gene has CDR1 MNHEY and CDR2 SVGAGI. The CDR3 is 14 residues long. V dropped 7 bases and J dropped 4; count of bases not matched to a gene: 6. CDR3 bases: TGTGCCAGCATCGGACAGGGCGCGTACAATGAGCAGTTCTTC. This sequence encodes CASIGQGAYNEQFF.

CDR3 region: CASSRGLAGETQYF. For the CDR3, the DNA is TGTGCCAGCAGTAGGGGACTAGCGGGAGAGACCCAGTACTTC. The chain has TRBV6-5 and TRBJ2-5; 12 bases are a match to TRBD2. This CDR3 has 14 amino acids. Trimming cost V 5 bases and J 4 bases; bases outside gene matches: 2. Germline-derived CDR1 and CDR2 are MNHEY and SVGAGI.

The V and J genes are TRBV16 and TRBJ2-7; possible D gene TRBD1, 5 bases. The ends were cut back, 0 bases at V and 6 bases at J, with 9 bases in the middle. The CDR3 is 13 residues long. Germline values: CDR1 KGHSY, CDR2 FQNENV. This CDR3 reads CASSQSTVGEQYF. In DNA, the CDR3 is TGTGCCAGCAGCCAATCGACAGTCGGCGAGCAGTACTTC.

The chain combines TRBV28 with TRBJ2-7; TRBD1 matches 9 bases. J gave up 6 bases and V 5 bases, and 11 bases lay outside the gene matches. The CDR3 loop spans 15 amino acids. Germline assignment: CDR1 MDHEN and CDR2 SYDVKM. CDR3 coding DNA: TGTGCCAGCAGTGTTACAGGACAGGGGCTAGGCGAGCAGTACTTC. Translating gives CASSVTGQGLGEQYF.

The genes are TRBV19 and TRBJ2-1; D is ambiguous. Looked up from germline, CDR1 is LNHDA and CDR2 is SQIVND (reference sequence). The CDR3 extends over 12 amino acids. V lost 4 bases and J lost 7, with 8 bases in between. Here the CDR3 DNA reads TGTGCCAGTAGTAGCACAGTTAATGAGCAGTTCTTC. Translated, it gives CASSSTVNEQFF.

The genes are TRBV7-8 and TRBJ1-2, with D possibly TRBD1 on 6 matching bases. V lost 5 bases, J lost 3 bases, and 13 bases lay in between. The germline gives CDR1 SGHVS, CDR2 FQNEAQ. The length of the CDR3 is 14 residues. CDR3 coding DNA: TGTGCCAGCAGCCTGGACAGACTTCACTATGGCTACACCTTC. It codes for CASSLDRLHYGYTF.

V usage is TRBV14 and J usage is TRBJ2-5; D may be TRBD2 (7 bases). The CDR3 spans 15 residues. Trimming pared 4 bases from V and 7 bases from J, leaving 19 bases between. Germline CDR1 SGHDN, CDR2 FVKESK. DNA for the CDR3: TGTGCCAGCAGCCGCGGCGGGGGCCCGGGGTGGACCCAGTACTTC. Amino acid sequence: CASSRGGGPGWTQYF.

The CDR3 DNA sequence: TGTGCCAGCAGTGGTGGGGGGGGCTTGGACGAAAAACTGTTTTTT. Amino acids: CASSGGGGLDEKLFF. The genes are TRBV28 and TRBJ1-4; tentative D call: TRBD1 (6 bases). The CDR3 sequence is 15 residues long. Germline V CDR1 and CDR2: MDHEN, SYDVKM. V shed 5 bases and J shed 8 bases, with 18 bases lying between them.

The CDR3, as DNA: TGTGCCTCCGGCCGCCAGGGGATCCACGAGCAGTACTTC. Translating gives CASGRQGIHEQYF. V and J are TRBV19 and TRBJ2-7; D may be TRBD1 (6 bases). This CDR3 has 13 amino acids. Germline V CDR1 and CDR2: LNHDA, SQIVND (reference sequence). V gave up 11 bases and J gave up 5 bases, with 19 bases separating them.

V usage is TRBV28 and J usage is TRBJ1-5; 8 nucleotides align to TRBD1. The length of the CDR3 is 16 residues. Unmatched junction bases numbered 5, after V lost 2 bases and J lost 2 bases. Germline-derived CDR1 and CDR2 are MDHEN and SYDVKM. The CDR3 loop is CASSLKEGQGNQPQHF. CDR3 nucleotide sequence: TGTGCCAGCAGTTTAAAGGAGGGACAGGGCAATCAGCCCCAGCATTTT.

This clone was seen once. The CDR3 protein is CASSQSRVSGANVLTF. Written as DNA, the CDR3 is TGTGCCAGCTCCCAATCCAGGGTCTCTGGGGCCAACGTCCTGACTTTC. The V and J genes are TRBV18 and TRBJ2-6; maybe TRBD1 (5 bases). The V gene's germline CDR1 is KGHSH and CDR2 LQKENI. This CDR3 comprises 16 residues. Trimming removed 6 bases from V and 0 bases from J, with 12 bases in between. Supplemented by reference TRBV18 and TRBJ2-6, the full variable domain reads NAGVMQNPRHLVRRRGQEARLRCSPMKGHSHVYWYRQLPEEGLKFMVYLQKENIIDESGMPKERFSAEFPKEGPSILRIQQVVRGDSAAYFCASSQSRVSGANVLTFGAGSRLTVL.

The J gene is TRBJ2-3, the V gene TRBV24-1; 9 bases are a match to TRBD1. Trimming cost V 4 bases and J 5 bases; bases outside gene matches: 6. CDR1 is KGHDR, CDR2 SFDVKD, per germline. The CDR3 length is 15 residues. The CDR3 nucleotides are TGTGCCACCAGTGACCTTGGACAGGGGAAAGATACGCAGTATTTT. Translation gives CATSDLGQGKDTQYF.